The 8 T cell receptor beta chains below were found in one sample sequenced in a study of graft-versus-host responses after intestinal transplantation. These receptors lack a known antigen. Here immunoSEQ multiplex PCR was the method, and the copy in TCRdb shows in-frame clones only, minus some. The sample shows 90,000 to 120,000 clones, more than 75% of them seen only once. Sequencing was performed on unstimulated CD4+ T cells sorted from spleen or lymph node cells, taken before intestinal transplant. The receptors originated from a human donor who received an intestinal transplant.

CDR3 nucleotide sequence: TGTGCCAGCCGCACTTACCAAGAGACCCAGTACTTC. Encoded protein: CASRTYQETQYF. This chain connects TRBV18 to TRBJ2-5; D not certain. The V end lost 8 bases, the J end lost 0 bases, and 7 bases lay between the germline ends. The CDR3 is 12 amino acids. CDR1 is KGHSH and CDR2 is LQKENI in the germline V gene.

V is TRBV27 and J is TRBJ2-5, with D perhaps matching TRBD1 or TRBD2 (5 bases each). Near its end, the DNA agrees better with TRBJ2-7, so the J call may be wrong. Germline V gene lookup returns CDR1 MNHEY and CDR2 SMNVEV (reference sequence). The CDR3 contains 16 residues. The chain's CDR3 is CASSLGPHGVTYEQYF. The CDR3 region has the DNA TGTGCCAGCAGTTTGGGGCCTCACGGGGTAACCTACGAGCAGTACTTC.

V and J are TRBV10-1 and TRBJ2-4, with TRBD1 matching 10 bases. With 6 bases clipped from V and 5 bases from J, the junction kept 4 bases outside the gene matches. From germline, CDR1 is WNHNN and CDR2 SYGVQD (reference sequence). CDR3 size: 14 residues. CDR3: CASSTGTGENIQYF. The CDR3, as DNA: TGCGCCAGCAGCACCGGGACAGGGGAAAACATTCAGTACTTC.

The chain uses TRBV5-6 and TRBJ1-5; perhaps TRBD1 as D (5 bases). The length of the CDR3 is 15 residues. The V and J ends lost 4 bases and 0 bases respectively, with 11 bases between them. CDR1 SGHDT and CDR2 YYEEEE come from the germline V gene. The CDR3 region is CASSRGGYSNQPQHF. The DNA of the CDR3 is TGTGCCAGCAGCAGGGGAGGTTATAGCAATCAGCCCCAGCATTTT. The whole variable domain, filled in from reference TRBV5-6 and TRBJ1-5, reads DAGVTQSPTHLIKTRGQQVTLRCSPKSGHDTVSWYQQALGQGPQFIFQYYEEEERQRGNFPDRFSGHQFPNYSSELNVNALLLGDSALYLCASSRGGYSNQPQHFGDGTRLSIL.

This clone was recorded once. The chain combines TRBV7-6 with TRBJ1-3; D remains ambiguous. The length of the CDR3 is 14 residues. Germline V gene sequence: CDR1 SGHVS, CDR2 FNYEAQ. The germline V and J ends were trimmed by 4 bases and 3 bases, with 10 bases remaining between them. The DNA for the CDR3 is TGTGCCAGCAGCTCCAACCGCCTTGGAAACACCATATATTTT. This codes for CASSSNRLGNTIYF.

This sequence joins TRBV7-9 and TRBJ2-7; 8 bases match TRBD1. Germline CDR1 is SEHNR and CDR2 is FQNEAQ (reference sequence). This CDR3 contains 15 residues. Germline trimming cut 3 bases from V and 1 base from J; bases unmatched to any gene: 5. CDR3 sequence (DNA): TGTGCCAGCAGCTTCGGGACAGGAGGGTCCTACGAGCAGTACTTC. This sequence encodes CASSFGTGGSYEQYF.

This chain joins TRBV11-2 and TRBJ1-1; 7 bases fit TRBD1. The V gene end was trimmed by 1 base and the J gene end by 9 bases; junction bases not matched to a gene: 11. CDR1 is SGHAT and CDR2 is FQNNGV in the germline V gene. There are 15 residues in the CDR3. The CDR3 bases are TGTGCCAGCAGCTTAGGAGTGGACAGGCCGTTTAAAGCTTTCTTT. The encoded protein is CASSLGVDRPFKAFF.

This clone was seen repeatedly, ten times or more. V usage is TRBV11-2 and J usage is TRBJ2-5; the match to TRBD1 covers 7 bases. V lost 1 base and J lost 1; bases outside the gene matches: 6. The CDR3 runs 16 residues. The germline CDR1 and CDR2 sequences are SGHAT and FQNNGV. DNA of the CDR3: TGTGCCAGCAGCTTAGGTCTTGGACAGGTCCAAGAGACCCAGTACTTC. Translating it yields CASSLGLGQVQETQYF. The full variable domain, with the rest looked up from reference TRBV11-2 and TRBJ2-5, is EAGVAQSPRYKIIEKRQSVAFWCNPISGHATLYWYQQILGQGPKLLIQFQNNGVVDDSQLPKDRFSAERLKGVDSTLKIQPAKLEDSAVYLCASSLGLGQVQETQYFGPGTRLLVL.